One sample yielded the 8 T cell receptor beta chains listed below, sequenced in a study of cytomegalovirus exposure and HLA in healthy donors. The assay was immunoSEQ multiplex PCR, and TCRdb's table has in-frame clones only and misses some. Here the sample spans 250,000 or so clones, roughly 89% being singletons. The sequenced sample was PBMCs. These receptors came from a woman younger than 35 in good health and CMV-seronegative.

J is TRBJ2-5 and V is TRBV7-3; 14 bases align to TRBD2. Germline V gene sequence: CDR1 SGHTA, CDR2 FQGTGA. Trimming at V came to 1 base and at J to 2 bases, leaving 12 bases not matched to a gene. The CDR3 covers 20 residues. The CDR3 here is CASSLRRTSGGRLGQETQYF. The CDR3 DNA follows: TGTGCCAGCAGCTTAAGAAGGACTAGCGGGGGGCGTCTAGGACAAGAGACCCAGTACTTC.

The V and J genes are TRBV6-6 and TRBJ1-3; the D is unclear. V lost 8 bases to trimming and J lost 0 bases, with 14 bases between them. CDR1 is MNHNY and CDR2 is SVGAGI in the germline V gene (reference sequence). This CDR3 has 15 amino acids. The CDR3 sequence: CASENRGSSGNTIYF. The CDR3 DNA follows: TGTGCCAGCGAAAATAGAGGGAGCTCTGGAAACACCATATATTTT.

The chain links TRBV6-5 to TRBJ2-2; 10 positions agree with TRBD1. Germline-derived CDR1 and CDR2 are MNHEY and SVGAGI. The CDR3 contains 15 residues. V trimming: 5 bases; J trimming: 7 bases; junction bases outside the gene matches: 7. CDR3 nucleotides: TGTGCCAGCAGTACCGACAGGGGGCGGGACGGGGAGCTGTTTTTT. This sequence encodes CASSTDRGRDGELFF.

V and J are TRBV28 and TRBJ2-3, with TRBD2 matching over 12 bases. From germline, CDR1 is MDHEN and CDR2 SYDVKM. The CDR3 runs to 16 residues. Trimming took 7 bases from V and 4 from J; bases not matched to a gene: 9. The CDR3 DNA is TGTGCCAGCACTCTAGCGGGGGGGATCCGTCCAGATACGCAGTATTTT. Protein product: CASTLAGGIRPDTQYF.

The chain combines TRBV4-1 with TRBJ2-5, with D maybe TRBD2 (5 bases). Germline loops: CDR1 MGHRA, CDR2 YSYEKL. CDR3 length: 14 amino acids. Deletions cut 3 bases from V and 0 bases from J, with 8 bases between. The CDR3, as DNA: TGCGCCAGCAGCCACACGGAGGACCAAGAGACCCAGTACTTC. Amino acids: CASSHTEDQETQYF.

The chain carries TRBV6-5 and TRBJ1-6, with a weak D call TRBD1 (5 bases). Germline CDR1 MNHEY, CDR2 SVGAGI. CDR3 size: 13 residues. Trimming left V 5 bases short and J 6 bases short, with 8 bases between. DNA for the CDR3: TGTGCCAGCAGTCCCGACAGTAATTCACCCCTCCACTTT. This codes for CASSPDSNSPLHF.

The genes are TRBV5-1 and TRBJ2-3; 12 bases map to TRBD2. Germline V gene sequence: CDR1 SGHRS, CDR2 YFSETQ. This CDR3 region has 18 residues. The ends lost 3 bases at V and 0 bases at J; junction bases unmatched: 8. The CDR3 region is CASSSTSGGRGSTDTQYF. The CDR3 DNA reads TGCGCCAGCAGCTCGACTAGCGGGGGAAGGGGAAGCACAGATACGCAGTATTTT. The full variable domain, rest sourced from reference TRBV5-1 and TRBJ2-3, is KAGVTQTPRYLIKTRGQQVTLSCSPISGHRSVSWYQQTPGQGLQFLFEYFSETQRNKGNFPGRFSGRQFSNSRSEMNVSTLELGDSALYLCASSSTSGGRGSTDTQYFGPGTRLTVL.

This clone was detected only once. The chain has TRBV19 and TRBJ2-2; 9 positions agree with TRBD1. V was pared by 1 base and J by 6 bases, with 9 bases of the junction left unmatched. This CDR3 is 17 amino acids long. CDR1 is LNHDA and CDR2 is SQIVND in the germline V gene (reference sequence). In DNA form, the CDR3 reads TGTGCCAGTAGTATAGCACCGGGACAGGGTGGGCCCGGGGAGCTGTTTTTT. The encoded protein is CASSIAPGQGGPGELFF.